This T cell receptor beta chain was sequenced for a study of siplizumab effects on memory and regulatory T cells. Overall study findings and caveats: The study found that mappable alloreactive CD4+ clones averaged around 72% Treg-derived with siplizumab and around 25% in controls. Siplizumab significantly reduced alloreactive sequences traceable to unstimulated CD4+ memory cells. There appeared to be greater diversity in naive T cells than in memory cells, and naive T cells seemed major contributors to the alloresponse.

The sample holds one count of this clone. Its antigen is undetermined. The assay looked at approximately 10^5 TCR templates in each sample. Method: immunoSEQ multiplex PCR; TCRdb's copy keeps in-frame clones and lacks some. The sample yields 85,000 to 130,000 clones, about 94% seen once. What was sequenced was Tregs sorted from blood. This TCR was sampled from a human donor in good health.

In DNA, the CDR3 is TGCGCCAGCATAGGGTGGAACGGTGCTATTAATTCACCCCTCCACTTT. Protein: CASIGWNGAINSPLHF. This chain links TRBV23-1 with TRBJ1-6, with D unresolved. TRBV23-1 qualifies as an ORF whose function is uncertain. V was clipped by 7 bases and J by 6 bases, with 19 bases between them. This CDR3 is 16 amino acids long.